The 29 T cell receptor beta chains in this list originate from one sample, sequenced in a study of CD8+ T cells in alopecia areata. It was cDNA, reverse transcribed from extracted RNA, that served as the sequencing template. Method: immunoSEQ multiplex PCR; TCRdb's copy keeps in-frame clones and lacks some. The top ten hold 3% to 3.5% of the sample, which has some 110,000 clones, under 40% seen once. Source material: CD4+ T cells sorted from blood. These receptors were taken from a human donor with alopecia areata.

This chain links TRBV11-2 with TRBJ2-3; TRBD2 aligns across 16 bases. CDR3 length equals 16 residues. The J segment lost 6 bases and the V segment lost 5 bases, leaving 5 bases of the junction unmatched. Germline lookup yields CDR1 SGHAT and CDR2 FQNNGV. The DNA for the CDR3 is TGTGCCAGCAGCGGCGGGACTAGCGGGGGGGCGGATACGCAGTATTTT. Its translation is CASSGGTSGGADTQYF.

The V call is TRBV4-3, the J call TRBJ2-7; D could derive from TRBD1 or TRBD2 (5 bases each). The germline V and J ends were trimmed by 0 bases and 4 bases, with 16 bases remaining between them. In germline, CDR1 is LGHNA, CDR2 YSLEER. CDR3 length: 16 residues. CDR3 in DNA: TGCGCCAGCAGCCAAGAAAGGCTTGGGACCGCTTACGAGCAGTACTTC. Protein product: CASSQERLGTAYEQYF.

This clone occurred once. This chain uses TRBV30 with TRBJ2-3, with D perhaps being TRBD1 or TRBD2 (5 bases each). V lost 3 bases and J lost 4, with 11 bases in between. Germline CDR1 GTSNPN, CDR2 SVGIG (reference sequence). The CDR3 contains 13 residues. The CDR3 region has the DNA TGTGCCTGGAGGGGGGAATTTGCAGATACGCAGTATTTT. Its protein product is CAWRGEFADTQYF.

This clone was detected only a few times. The chain joins TRBV27 to TRBJ2-3; D possibly corresponds to TRBD1 (6 bases). The CDR3 is 15 amino acids. CDR1 and CDR2 (germline): MNHEY, SMNVEV (reference sequence). V was trimmed by 7 bases and J by 1 base, leaving 15 bases between them. The CDR3 region has the DNA TGTGCCAGCAATAGTTGGACAGCGGGCACAGATACGCAGTATTTT. Protein product: CASNSWTAGTDTQYF.

The chain joins TRBV7-2 to TRBJ1-5; 7 nucleotides line up with TRBD1. The trim removed 5 bases at V and 12 bases at J, leaving 7 bases unmatched. This CDR3 has 12 amino acids. Germline V gives CDR1 SGHTA, CDR2 FQGNSA. The CDR3 reads CASSQEGQVQHF. The CDR3 DNA reads TGTGCCAGCAGCCAAGAAGGACAGGTCCAGCATTTT.

This clone was seen a few times. The V call is TRBV28, the J call TRBJ2-7; 9 bases match TRBD2. The CDR3 has 13 residues. Germline CDR1 and CDR2: MDHEN and SYDVKM. V lost 8 bases, J lost 6 bases, and 8 bases stayed unmatched. The CDR3 DNA follows: TGTGCCAGCCGCTACAGAGCGGGAGGCGAGCAGTACTTC. Translating it yields CASRYRAGGEQYF.

This chain links TRBV7-2 with TRBJ2-5; 12 bases match TRBD2. After removal of 1 base from V and 4 bases from J, the junction contained 4 bases not matched to a gene. The CDR3 has 16 amino acids. Germline values: CDR1 SGHTA, CDR2 FQGNSA. In nucleotides, the CDR3 is TGTGCCAGCAGCTTAGGCCTAGCGGGAGGGGGAGAGACCCAGTACTTC. This sequence encodes CASSLGLAGGGETQYF.

This clone was recorded a few times. Other nucleotide sequences from this sample produce the same CDR3. This chain links TRBV29-1 with TRBJ1-1; no clear D gene. The length of the CDR3 is 13 residues. Germline CDR1 reads SQVTM; CDR2 reads ANQGSEA. Trimming pared 4 bases from V and 0 bases from J, leaving 9 bases between. CDR3 nucleotides: TGCAGCGTTGTTGGTAGATTGAACACTGAAGCTTTCTTT. Amino acid sequence: CSVVGRLNTEAFF.

This clone was counted a few times. The chain joins TRBV2 to TRBJ2-1, with TRBD2 matching 7 bases. This CDR3 contains 12 residues. V gave up 8 bases and J gave up 6 bases; unmatched junction bases: 4. The germline CDR1 and CDR2 sequences are SNHLY and FYNNEI. The CDR3 loop is CASGGTTNEQFF. In DNA, the CDR3 is TGTGCCAGCGGGGGGACTACCAATGAGCAGTTCTTC. Full variable domain (missing parts from reference TRBV2 and TRBJ2-1): EPEVTQTPSHQVTQMGQEVILRCVPISNHLYFYWYRQILGQKVEFLVSFYNNEISEKSEIFDDQFSVERPDGSNFTLKIRSTKLEDSAMYFCASGGTTNEQFFGPGTRLTVL.

The chain joins TRBV6-5 to TRBJ2-7; D not resolved. This CDR3 region has 14 residues. Germline V gives CDR1 MNHEY, CDR2 SVGAGI. Trimming shortened V by 9 bases and J by 0 bases, and 15 bases separated the two germline ends. CDR3 loop: CASWARPSSYEQYF. CDR3 sequence (DNA): TGTGCCAGTTGGGCCAGGCCGAGCTCCTACGAGCAGTACTTC.

This clone was detected a few times. V usage is TRBV29-1 and J usage is TRBJ1-5; D possibly corresponds to TRBD1 (5 bases). CDR1 is SQVTM and CDR2 is ANQGSEA in the germline V gene. This CDR3 has 14 residues. The V and J ends lost 6 bases and 0 bases respectively, with 12 bases between them. CDR3 sequence: CSVAQDNSNQPQHF. The CDR3 DNA is TGCAGCGTGGCACAGGACAATAGCAATCAGCCCCAGCATTTT.

In this sample, this clone turned up a few times. V and J are TRBV27 and TRBJ2-1, with D possibly being TRBD2 (5 bases). Germline assignment: CDR1 MNHEY and CDR2 SMNVEV (reference sequence). Between the trimmed V and J ends, which lost 6 bases and 5 bases, there was a span of 8 bases. The CDR3 is 12 amino acids. The CDR3 coding sequence is TGTGCCAGCAGGGGAGATAACAATGAGCAGTTCTTC. As protein: CASRGDNNEQFF.

This clone was counted a few times. The V gene is TRBV4-3, the J gene TRBJ2-3, with D uncertain. Germline-derived CDR1 and CDR2 are LGHNA and YSLEER. CDR3 length: 13 residues. Trimming left V 2 bases short and J 5 bases short, with 8 bases between. CDR3 region: CASSQSQQDTQYF. The CDR3 bases are TGCGCCAGCAGCCAATCCCAACAAGATACGCAGTATTTT.

The V call is TRBV6-6, the J call TRBJ2-5; 7 nucleotides agree with TRBD2. The V gene end was trimmed by 8 bases and the J gene end by 7 bases; junction bases not matched to a gene: 7. Germline V gene lookup returns CDR1 MNHNY and CDR2 SVGAGI (reference sequence). The CDR3 is 12 amino acids. The CDR3, as DNA: TGTGCCAGCGGTGAGCGGGAAGGGACCCAGTACTTC. This translates into CASGEREGTQYF.

The sample holds a few counts of this clone. The V gene is TRBV30, the J gene TRBJ1-5, with TRBD1 as a possible D gene (6 bases). With 3 bases removed from V and 7 bases from J, the gap between germline ends came to 13 bases. Germline loops: CDR1 GTSNPN, CDR2 SVGIG (reference sequence). The CDR3 runs 13 residues. The CDR3 spells CAWSVGGQQPQHF. The CDR3 bases are TGTGCCTGGAGCGTGGGGGGGCAACAGCCCCAGCATTTT.

V is TRBV30 and J is TRBJ1-1; D gene ambiguous. In germline, CDR1 is GTSNPN, CDR2 SVGIG (reference sequence). V lost 4 bases to trimming and J lost 3 bases, with 12 bases between them. The CDR3 loop spans 13 amino acids. The CDR3 reads CAWTSGPHTEAFF. Written as DNA, the CDR3 is TGTGCCTGGACCTCCGGACCTCACACTGAAGCTTTCTTT.

V is TRBV7-3 and J is TRBJ2-3; TRBD1 agrees at 7 bases. V gave up 5 bases and J gave up 0 bases; unmatched junction bases: 5. Germline values: CDR1 SGHTA, CDR2 FQGTGA. The CDR3 runs to 15 residues. CDR3 protein: CASSLDRASTDTQYF. CDR3 nucleotides: TGTGCCAGCAGCCTTGACAGGGCCAGCACAGATACGCAGTATTTT. The variable domain in full, completed from reference TRBV7-3 and TRBJ2-3, reads GAGVSQTPSNKVTEKGKYVELRCDPISGHTALYWYRQSLGQGPEFLIYFQGTGAADDSGLPNDRFFAVRPEGSVSTLKIQRTERGDSAVYLCASSLDRASTDTQYFGPGTRLTVL.

This clone was seen a handful of times. The chain links TRBV7-2 to TRBJ2-5, with D possibly TRBD1 on 5 matching bases. Germline CDR1 reads SGHTA; CDR2 reads FQGNSA. Trimming left V 2 bases short and J 4 bases short, with 17 bases between. The CDR3 has 16 residues. In nucleotides, the CDR3 is TGTGCCAGCAGCTTACAAGGGCAGGGTAATGGAGAGACCCAGTACTTC. It translates to CASSLQGQGNGETQYF.

This clone was seen a handful of times. This chain joins TRBV9 and TRBJ2-5; maybe TRBD1 (6 bases). The CDR3 runs to 17 residues. The V gene's germline CDR1 is SGDLS and CDR2 YYNGEE. Trimming shortened V by 4 bases and J by 2 bases, and 21 bases separated the two germline ends. As DNA, the CDR3 is TGTGCCAGCAGCCCCCGGATGGCCGTACAGGGACAAGAGACCCAGTACTTC. It yields the protein CASSPRMAVQGQETQYF.

This chain links TRBV15 with TRBJ2-7; maybe TRBD2 (7 bases). CDR1 LNHNV and CDR2 YYDKDF come from the germline V gene (reference sequence). V was pared by 2 bases and J by 1 base, with 15 bases between. CDR3 length equals 16 residues. The CDR3 bases are TGTGCCACCAGCAGATCCATACAGGGAGGGTCCTACGAGCAGTACTTC. Translated: CATSRSIQGGSYEQYF.

J is TRBJ2-7 and V is TRBV11-2; a possible D gene is TRBD1 (5 bases). V lost 0 bases and J lost 0, with 9 bases in between. CDR3 size: 15 residues. Germline V gives CDR1 SGHAT, CDR2 FQNNGV. CDR3 sequence (DNA): TGTGCCAGCAGCTTAGAGGGGCAGGGCTCCTACGAGCAGTACTTC. This sequence encodes CASSLEGQGSYEQYF.

V usage is TRBV29-1 and J usage is TRBJ2-1, with 9 positions matching TRBD2. The CDR3 is 13 amino acids. Unmatched junction bases numbered 2, after V lost 4 bases and J lost 4 bases. CDR1 and CDR2 from the germline V gene are SQVTM and ANQGSEA. The CDR3 bases are TGCAGCGTTGGGACTAGCGATTACAATGAGCAGTTCTTC. Its protein product is CSVGTSDYNEQFF.

The sample holds a few counts of this clone. This chain connects TRBV5-1 to TRBJ2-3; 9 bases agree with TRBD1. V was pared by 4 bases and J by 3 bases, with 6 bases of the junction left unmatched. The CDR3 length is 15 residues. CDR1 is SGHRS and CDR2 is YFSETQ in the germline V gene. In nucleotides, the CDR3 is TGCGCCAGCAGCCCGGGACAGGGTAGGACAGATACGCAGTATTTT. Amino acids: CASSPGQGRTDTQYF.

The genes are TRBV7-2 and TRBJ2-1; D may be TRBD1 or TRBD2 (5 bases each). The CDR3 length is 14 residues. CDR1 and CDR2 from the germline V gene are SGHTA and FQGNSA. The V gene lost 2 bases and the J gene lost 8 bases, with 13 bases spanning the gap. CDR3 in DNA: TGTGCCAGCAGCTTAACGTGGGGGAAAGATGAGCAGTTCTTC. This sequence encodes CASSLTWGKDEQFF. The whole variable domain, filled in from reference TRBV7-2 and TRBJ2-1, reads GAGVSQSPSNKVTEKGKDVELRCDPISGHTALYWYRQSLGQGLEFLIYFQGNSAPDKSGLPSDRFSAERTGGSVSTLTIQRTQQEDSAVYLCASSLTWGKDEQFFGPGTRLTVL.

The chain joins TRBV7-2 to TRBJ2-5; a possible D gene is TRBD1 (6 bases). Trimming removed 5 bases at V and 3 bases at J, with 13 bases between. Germline V gene sequence: CDR1 SGHTA, CDR2 FQGNSA. CDR3 length: 14 residues. CDR3 coding DNA: TGTGCCAGCAGCCGGACCGGGACAAAAGAGACCCAGTACTTC. Amino acids: CASSRTGTKETQYF.

This chain joins TRBV27 and TRBJ1-6; TRBD1 agrees at 7 bases. The V segment lost 6 bases and the J segment 10 bases; nucleotides outside the gene matches: 15. The CDR3 sequence is 16 residues long. From germline, CDR1 is MNHEY and CDR2 SMNVEV (reference sequence). CDR3 sequence: CASRIIVAGGKSPLHF. The DNA for the CDR3 is TGTGCCAGCAGGATAATCGTCGCAGGGGGGAAGTCACCCCTCCACTTT.

The chain couples TRBV6-1 to TRBJ2-3, with 8 bases identical to TRBD1. CDR1 and CDR2 from the germline V gene are MNHNS and SASEGT. Trimming removed 6 bases from V and 6 bases from J; junction bases left unmatched: 11. The CDR3 has 15 residues. CDR3 region: CASRLRQGSRDTQYF. CDR3 nucleotide sequence: TGTGCCAGCAGACTAAGACAGGGGTCACGCGATACGCAGTATTTT.

The chain has TRBV15 and TRBJ2-6; D not certain. The CDR3 contains 14 residues. V lost 2 bases and J 1 base, leaving 3 bases between the germline ends. Per germline, CDR1 LNHNV and CDR2 YYDKDF (reference sequence). The CDR3 is CATSRPSGANVLTF. Here the CDR3 DNA reads TGTGCCACCAGCAGACCATCTGGGGCCAACGTCCTGACTTTC.

Only one count was recorded for this clone. This chain links TRBV27 with TRBJ2-3; D is perhaps TRBD2 (6 bases). The CDR3 has 15 residues. Trimming took 5 bases from V and 5 from J, leaving 17 bases between them. The germline gives CDR1 MNHEY, CDR2 SMNVEV (reference sequence). CDR3 coding DNA: TGTGCCAGCAGTGGGTGGGAGGTACGGAAAGATACGCAGTATTTT. Translation gives CASSGWEVRKDTQYF.